This T cell receptor (beta chain) was found in a study of yellow fever vaccine responses in identical twins. Study-wide findings and caveats: Twins reportedly mounted vaccine T cell responses that seemed partly convergent, partly personalized.

With regard to this clonotype: Antigen: not known.

TCRdb recomputed calls from the RT-PCR reads with MiXCR, one row per CDR3 protein. This table has about 9,000 distinct CDR3 sequences, 80% to 85% appearing once. The CDR3 contains 17 residues. From germline, CDR1 is MGHRA and CDR2 YSYEKL. The V and J ends lost 2 bases and 0 bases, in that order; junction bases with no gene match: 7. The sequencing here drew on T cells from blood (PBMCs), unsorted or a sorted subset (not recorded which), taken before or after yellow fever vaccination (not recorded which). The receptor's source is a woman younger than 35 who received the yellow fever vaccine. The chain carries TRBV4-1 and TRBJ1-5; 7 bases align to TRBD1. DNA for the CDR3: TGCGCCAGCAGCCAAACAGGGGACTTGTATAGCAATCAGCCCCAGCATTTT. It specifies CASSQTGDLYSNQPQHF.